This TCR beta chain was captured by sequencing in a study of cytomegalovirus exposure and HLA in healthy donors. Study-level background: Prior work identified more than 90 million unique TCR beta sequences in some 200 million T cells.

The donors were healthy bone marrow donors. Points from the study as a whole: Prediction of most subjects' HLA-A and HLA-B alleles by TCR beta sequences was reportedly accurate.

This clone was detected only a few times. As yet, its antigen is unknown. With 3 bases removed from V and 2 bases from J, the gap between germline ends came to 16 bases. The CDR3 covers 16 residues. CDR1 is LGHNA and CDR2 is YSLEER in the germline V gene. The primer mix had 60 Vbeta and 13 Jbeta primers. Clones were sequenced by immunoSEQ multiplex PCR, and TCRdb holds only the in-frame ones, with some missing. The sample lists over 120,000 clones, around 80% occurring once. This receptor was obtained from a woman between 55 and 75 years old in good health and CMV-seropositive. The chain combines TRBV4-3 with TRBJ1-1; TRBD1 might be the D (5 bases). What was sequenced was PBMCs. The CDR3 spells CASSQEISDSNTEAFF. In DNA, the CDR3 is TGCGCCAGCAGCCAGGAAATCTCAGACAGCAACACTGAAGCTTTCTTT.